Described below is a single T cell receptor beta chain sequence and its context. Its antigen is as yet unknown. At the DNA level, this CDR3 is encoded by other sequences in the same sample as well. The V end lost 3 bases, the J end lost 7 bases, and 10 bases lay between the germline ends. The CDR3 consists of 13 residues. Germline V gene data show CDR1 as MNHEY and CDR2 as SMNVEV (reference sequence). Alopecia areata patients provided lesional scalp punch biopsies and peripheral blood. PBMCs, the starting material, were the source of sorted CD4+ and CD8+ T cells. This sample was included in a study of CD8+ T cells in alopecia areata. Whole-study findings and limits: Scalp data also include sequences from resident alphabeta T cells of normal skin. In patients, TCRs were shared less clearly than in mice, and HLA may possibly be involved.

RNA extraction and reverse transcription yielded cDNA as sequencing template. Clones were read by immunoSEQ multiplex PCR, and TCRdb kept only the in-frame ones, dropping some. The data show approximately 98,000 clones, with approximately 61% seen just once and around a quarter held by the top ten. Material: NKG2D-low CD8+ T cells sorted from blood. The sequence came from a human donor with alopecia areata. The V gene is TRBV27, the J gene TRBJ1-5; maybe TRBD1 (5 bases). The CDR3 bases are TGTGCCAGCAGTTTGTTTGGGGGACAGCCCCAGCATTTT. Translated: CASSLFGGQPQHF.